This T cell receptor beta chain was captured in a study of CD8+CD57+ T cells in acquired aplastic anemia. Study-wide points: The same twenty-nine CD8+ CDR3 sequences occurred in patients and in controls.

Genomic DNA acted as the template from which TCR beta VDJ combination and CDR3 sequence profiling were carried out. TCRdb redid the calling of the reads with MiXCR, one entry per CDR3 protein. This table holds 200,000 to 250,000 distinct CDR3 sequences, around 32% found once. This clonotype was found many times. Antigen specificity is unknown. Trimming cost V 6 bases and J 2 bases, with 11 bases left between them. There are 14 residues in the CDR3. The germline gives CDR1 LNHDA, CDR2 SQIVND (reference sequence). The receptor was isolated from a human donor in good health, serving as a control. The sample was sorted CD4+, CD8+, or CD8+CD57+ T cells (not recorded which) from PBMCs. The rearrangement uses TRBV19 and TRBJ1-3, with D possibly TRBD1 on 5 matching bases. The CDR3: CASSRAAAGNTIYF. In DNA, the CDR3 is TGTGCCAGTAGCAGGGCCGCCGCTGGAAACACCATATATTTT. The full variable domain, completed using reference TRBV19 and TRBJ1-3, is DGGITQSPKYLFRKEGQNVTLSCEQNLNHDAMYWYRQDPGQGLRLIYYSQIVNDFQKGDIAEGYSVSREKKESFPLTVTSAQKNPTAFYLCASSRAAAGNTIYFGEGSWLTVV.